A selection of T cell receptor beta chains follows, all from one sample in a study of T cell responses to AZD1222 COVID-19 vaccine. Sequencing was performed with immunoSEQ multiplex PCR; in TCRdb, only in-frame clones are kept and a portion is missing. Of over 110,000 clones listed, over 75% are singletons. Sequences were derived from peripheral blood, sampled on day 0 of AZD1222 vaccination. The origin of the receptors is an adult in good health. CDR3s include the opening cysteine and the closing phenylalanine or tryptophan. The D gene is left open where the match is weak. The listing skips clone size in some rows; elsewhere it reads once, few, many or a size class.

V	size	D	J	CDR3	DNA
TRBV12-3/TRBV12-4	NA	NA	TRBJ1-1	CASSPENTEAFF	TGTGCCAGCAGCCCGGAAAACACTGAAGCTTTCTTT
TRBV29-1	NA	NA	TRBJ2-3	CSVVRWGGDADTQYF	TGCAGCGTTGTTCGGTGGGGAGGCGACGCAGATACGCAGTATTTT
TRBV9	NA	NA	TRBJ1-3	CASSPSRASGNTIYF	TGTGCCAGCAGCCCCTCTCGGGCATCTGGAAACACCATATATTTT
TRBV14	NA	TRBD2	TRBJ2-3	CASSQPTLGLAGVADTQYF	TGTGCCAGCAGCCAACCAACACTGGGACTAGCGGGGGTTGCGGATACGCAGTATTTT
TRBV10-3	NA	TRBD1	TRBJ2-7	CAISEATGGRNEQYF	TGTGCCATCAGTGAGGCTACAGGGGGAAGAAACGAGCAGTACTTC
TRBV18	NA	NA	TRBJ1-2	CASSPTTSGQGLRGYTF	TGTGCCAGCTCTCCTACCACTTCGGGGCAGGGTTTGCGAGGCTACACCTTC
TRBV9	NA	NA	TRBJ1-4	CASSVPPGRKLFF	TGTGCCAGCAGCGTACCCCCAGGGAGAAAACTGTTTTTT
TRBV14	NA	NA	TRBJ2-7	CASSRGLGISSYEQYF	TGTGCCAGCAGCCGGGGATTAGGAATTAGCTCCTACGAGCAGTACTTC
TRBV3-1/TRBV3-2	NA	NA	TRBJ2-3	CASSPRTDTQYF	TGTGCCAGCAGCCCACGGACAGATACGCAGTATTTT
TRBV27	NA	TRBD1	TRBJ1-2	CASTLGTGYGYTF	TGTGCCAGCACCCTAGGGACAGGCTATGGCTACACCTTC
TRBV3-1/TRBV3-2	NA	NA	TRBJ1-2	CASSQISGDGYTF	TGTGCCAGCAGCCAGATCTCAGGAGATGGCTACACCTTC
TRBV27	NA	NA	TRBJ1-2	CASRATEGAYGYTF	TGTGCCAGCAGAGCTACAGAGGGCGCGTATGGCTACACCTTC
TRBV18	once	NA	TRBJ1-2	CASSRGNQGIYGYTF	TGTGCCAGCTCACGGGGTAACCAGGGGATTTATGGCTACACCTTC
TRBV7-2	NA	TRBD1	TRBJ2-7	CASSPDRGAYEQYF	TGTGCCAGCAGCCCGGACAGGGGTGCCTACGAGCAGTACTTC
TRBV25-1	NA	NA	TRBJ1-5	CASSGGAAQPQHF	TGTGCCAGCAGTGGGGGGGCCGCTCAGCCCCAGCATTTT
TRBV10-2	NA	NA	TRBJ1-1	CASSESGTPEAFF	TGCGCCAGCAGTGAATCCGGGACACCTGAAGCTTTCTTT
TRBV27	NA	NA	TRBJ1-6	CASSATGYNSPLHF	TGTGCCAGCAGTGCTACAGGGTATAATTCACCCCTCCACTTT
TRBV27	NA	NA	TRBJ1-1	CASSLSKVTEAFF	TGTGCCAGCAGTTTATCGAAAGTAACTGAAGCTTTCTTT
TRBV19	NA	TRBD1	TRBJ1-5	CASSITPGGAKNQPQHF	TGTGCCAGTAGTATAACGCCAGGGGGTGCAAAGAATCAGCCCCAGCATTTT
TRBV7-8	NA	NA	TRBJ1-6	CASSFLRSEISYNSPLHF	TGTGCCAGCAGCTTCCTCAGGTCCGAGATCTCCTATAATTCACCCCTCCACTTT
TRBV19	NA	TRBD1	TRBJ1-2	CASSIERGHRYGYTF	TGTGCCAGTAGTATAGAAAGGGGGCATCGCTATGGCTACACCTTC
TRBV7-9	few	NA	TRBJ2-7	CASSSYLTGAEQYF	TGTGCCAGCAGCTCCTACCTCACAGGAGCCGAGCAGTACTTC
TRBV28	NA	NA	TRBJ1-2	CASEGRAGGYTF	TGTGCCAGCGAAGGGCGGGCTGGAGGCTACACCTTC
TRBV5-4	NA	NA	TRBJ2-2	CASSLRGARPTRELFF	TGTGCCAGCAGCTTGCGCGGGGCCAGACCCACCCGGGAGCTGTTTTTT
TRBV18	few	NA	TRBJ1-1	CASSPGQIRPTEAFF	TGTGCCAGCTCACCAGGACAGATTAGACCGACTGAAGCTTTCTTT
TRBV7-2	NA	NA	TRBJ1-1	CASSSLPSAEAFF	TGTGCCAGCAGCTCCCTCCCCTCGGCTGAAGCTTTCTTT
TRBV4-1	NA	TRBD2	TRBJ2-7	CASSQGRGGGPYEQYF	TGCGCCAGCAGCCAGGGGCGGGGGGGAGGGCCCTACGAGCAGTACTTC
TRBV4-1	NA	NA	TRBJ1-1	CASSQGSRQAEAFF	TGCGCCAGCAGTCAAGGATCCCGACAGGCTGAAGCTTTCTTT
TRBV7-2	NA	NA	TRBJ1-1	CASSLVGSGTEAFF	TGTGCCAGCAGCTTAGTAGGAAGCGGCACTGAAGCTTTCTTT
TRBV4-2	NA	NA	TRBJ2-7	CASSQDRGDEQYF	TGTGCCAGCAGCCAAGATAGGGGCGACGAGCAGTACTTC
TRBV5-5	NA	NA	TRBJ1-2	CASSFQQGSRGYTF	TGTGCCAGCAGCTTCCAACAGGGCTCTCGCGGCTACACCTTC
TRBV29-1	NA	NA	TRBJ1-4	CSVGTGPTNEKLFF	TGCAGCGTCGGTACAGGACCTACTAATGAAAAACTGTTTTTT
TRBV15	NA	TRBD2	TRBJ2-1	CATREGLAGRQDEQFF	TGTGCCACCAGAGAAGGACTAGCGGGACGACAGGATGAGCAGTTCTTC
TRBV30	NA	NA	TRBJ2-3	CAWSVIAIPDTQYF	TGTGCCTGGAGTGTAATAGCTATCCCAGATACGCAGTATTTT
TRBV30	NA	TRBD1	TRBJ2-7	CAWGQGPYEQYF	TGTGCCTGGGGACAGGGCCCCTACGAGCAGTACTTC
TRBV18	NA	TRBD2	TRBJ2-7	CASSPYLAGEEQYF	TGTGCCAGCTCACCATACCTAGCGGGAGAGGAGCAGTACTTC
TRBV6-2/TRBV6-3	NA	NA	TRBJ2-7	CASSYSKYSGRYYEQYF	TGTGCCAGCAGTTACTCGAAGTACAGCGGGCGATACTACGAGCAGTACTTC
TRBV30	once	NA	TRBJ1-1	CAWRGMATNTEAFF	TGTGCCTGGAGGGGTATGGCTACCAACACTGAAGCTTTCTTT